The T cell receptor (beta chain) described here comes from a study of T-cell reconstitution after alpha-beta-depleted transplantation in children. The TCRbeta library incorporated unique molecular identifiers. TCRdb re-called the PCR reads through MiXCR, storing one row per CDR3 protein. Among 240,000 or so distinct CDR3 sequences listed, around 12% were seen once. Germline CDR1 and CDR2: SEHNR and FQNEAQ (reference sequence). V lost 5 bases to trimming and J lost 7 bases, with 24 bases between them. This CDR3 contains 16 residues. The TCR sequence derives from a human donor who donated a stem cell graft to a child with acute lymphoblastic leukemia. The chain has TRBV7-9 and TRBJ2-7; weak D call: TRBD1 (7 bases). The sequencing here drew on PBMCs from the stem cell graft donor, taken from the stem cell graft. The CDR3, as DNA: TGTGCCAGCAGCGTCGTACTAGCAGGGGGAGCGGAAGAGCAGTACTTC. It is translated as CASSVVLAGGAEEQYF.